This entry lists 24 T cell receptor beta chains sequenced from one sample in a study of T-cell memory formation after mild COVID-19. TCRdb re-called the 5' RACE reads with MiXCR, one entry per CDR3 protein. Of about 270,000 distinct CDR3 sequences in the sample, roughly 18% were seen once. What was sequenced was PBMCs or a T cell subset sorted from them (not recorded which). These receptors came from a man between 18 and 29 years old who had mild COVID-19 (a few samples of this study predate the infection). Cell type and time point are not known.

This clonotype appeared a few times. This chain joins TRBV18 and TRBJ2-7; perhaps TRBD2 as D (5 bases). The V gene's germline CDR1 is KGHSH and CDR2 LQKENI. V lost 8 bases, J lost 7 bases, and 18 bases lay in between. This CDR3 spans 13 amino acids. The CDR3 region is CASTFDLRDEQYF. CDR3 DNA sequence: TGTGCCAGCACCTTCGACCTGAGGGATGAGCAGTACTTC.

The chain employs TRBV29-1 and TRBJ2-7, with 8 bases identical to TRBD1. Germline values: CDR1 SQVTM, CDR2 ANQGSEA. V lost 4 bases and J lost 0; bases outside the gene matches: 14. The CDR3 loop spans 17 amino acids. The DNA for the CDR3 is TGCAGCGTTGTGGACAGGGATCCCAAGAGCCTCTCCTACGAGCAGTACTTC. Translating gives CSVVDRDPKSLSYEQYF.

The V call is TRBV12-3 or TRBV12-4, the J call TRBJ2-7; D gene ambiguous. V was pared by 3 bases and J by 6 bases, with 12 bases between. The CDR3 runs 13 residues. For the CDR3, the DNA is TGTGCCAGCAGTTTGCAGCCGGGCTTCGAGCAGTACTTC. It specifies CASSLQPGFEQYF.

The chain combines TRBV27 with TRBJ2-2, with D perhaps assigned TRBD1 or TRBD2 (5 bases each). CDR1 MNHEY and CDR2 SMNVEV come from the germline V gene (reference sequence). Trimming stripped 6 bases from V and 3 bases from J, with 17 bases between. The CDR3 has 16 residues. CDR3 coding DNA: TGTGCCAGCAGCTCACTAGGGGTTTTCGACACCGGGGAGCTGTTTTTT. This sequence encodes CASSSLGVFDTGELFF.

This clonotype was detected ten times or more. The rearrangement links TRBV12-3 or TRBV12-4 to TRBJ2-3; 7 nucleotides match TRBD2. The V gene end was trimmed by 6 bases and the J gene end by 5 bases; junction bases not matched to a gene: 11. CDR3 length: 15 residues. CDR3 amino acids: CASSPRQRTRDTQYF. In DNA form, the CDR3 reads TGTGCCAGCAGCCCACGGCAGCGGACTAGAGATACGCAGTATTTT.

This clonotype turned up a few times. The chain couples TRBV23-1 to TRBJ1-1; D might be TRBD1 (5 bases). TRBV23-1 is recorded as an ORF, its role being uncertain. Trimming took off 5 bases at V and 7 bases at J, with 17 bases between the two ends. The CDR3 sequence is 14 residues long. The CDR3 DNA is TGCGCCAGCAGTTGGGACCGACGGGCCGTTGAAGCTTTCTTT. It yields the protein CASSWDRRAVEAFF.

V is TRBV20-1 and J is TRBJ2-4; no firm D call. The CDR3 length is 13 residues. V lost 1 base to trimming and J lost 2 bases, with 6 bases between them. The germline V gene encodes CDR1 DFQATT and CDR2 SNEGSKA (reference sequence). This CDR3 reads CSARASTKNIQYF. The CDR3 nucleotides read TGCAGTGCTAGAGCCAGTACCAAAAACATTCAGTACTTC.

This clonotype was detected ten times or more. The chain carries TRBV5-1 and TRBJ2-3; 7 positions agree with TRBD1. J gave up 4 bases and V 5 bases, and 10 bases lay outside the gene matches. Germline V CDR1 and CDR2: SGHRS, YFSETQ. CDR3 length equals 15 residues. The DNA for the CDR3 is TGCGCCAGCAGGCGCCGAACAGGGGATGCAGATACGCAGTATTTT. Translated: CASRRRTGDADTQYF.

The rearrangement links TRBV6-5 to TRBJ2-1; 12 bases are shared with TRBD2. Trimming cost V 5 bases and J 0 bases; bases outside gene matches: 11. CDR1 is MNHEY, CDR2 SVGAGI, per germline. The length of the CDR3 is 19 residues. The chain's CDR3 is CASSARLAGAQTSYNEQFF. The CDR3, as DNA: TGTGCCAGCAGTGCCAGACTAGCGGGGGCCCAGACCTCCTACAATGAGCAGTTCTTC.

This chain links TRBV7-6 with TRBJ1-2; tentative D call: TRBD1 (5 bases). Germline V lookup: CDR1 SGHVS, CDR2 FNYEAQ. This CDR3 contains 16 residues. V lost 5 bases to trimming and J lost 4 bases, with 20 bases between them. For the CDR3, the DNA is TGTGCCAGCAGCCCCGATAGGGGAAAAACCTCCTATGGCTACACCTTC. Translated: CASSPDRGKTSYGYTF.

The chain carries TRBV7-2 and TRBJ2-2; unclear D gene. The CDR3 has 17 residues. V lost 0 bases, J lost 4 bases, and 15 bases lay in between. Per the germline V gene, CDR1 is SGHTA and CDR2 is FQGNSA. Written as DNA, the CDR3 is TGTGCCAGCAGCTTAGCGCTTCTGGCCGGCGGCACCGGGGAGCTGTTTTTT. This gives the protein CASSLALLAGGTGELFF.

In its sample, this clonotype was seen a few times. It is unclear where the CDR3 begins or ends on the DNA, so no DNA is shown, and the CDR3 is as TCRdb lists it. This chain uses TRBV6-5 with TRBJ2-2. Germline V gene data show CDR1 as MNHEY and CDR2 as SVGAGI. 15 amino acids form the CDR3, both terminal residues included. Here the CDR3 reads CASSYGGSLPGSCFF.

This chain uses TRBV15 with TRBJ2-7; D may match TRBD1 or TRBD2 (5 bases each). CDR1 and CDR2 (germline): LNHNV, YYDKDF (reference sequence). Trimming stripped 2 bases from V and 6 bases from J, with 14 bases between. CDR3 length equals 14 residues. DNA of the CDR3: TGTGCCACCAGCAGAAGCGGTGGGGCGGGCGAGCAGTACGTC. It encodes CATSRSGGAGEQYV.

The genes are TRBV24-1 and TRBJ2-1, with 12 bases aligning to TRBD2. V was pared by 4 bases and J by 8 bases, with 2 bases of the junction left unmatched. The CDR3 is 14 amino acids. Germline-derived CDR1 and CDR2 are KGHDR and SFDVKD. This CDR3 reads CATSDTSGGHEQFF. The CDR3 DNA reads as TGTGCCACCAGTGACACTAGCGGGGGGCATGAGCAGTTCTTC.

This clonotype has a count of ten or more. The CDR3 region has the DNA TGTGCCACCAGCAGAGTACTAGCGGGGGGAGATACGCAGTATTTT. Translation: CATSRVLAGGDTQYF. The V call is TRBV15, the J call TRBJ2-3; TRBD2 aligns across 12 bases. CDR1 is LNHNV, CDR2 YYDKDF, per germline (reference sequence). The CDR3 sequence is 15 residues long. The V gene end was trimmed by 1 base and the J gene end by 5 bases; junction bases not matched to a gene: 1. The full variable domain, its missing parts supplied by reference TRBV15 and TRBJ2-3, is DAMVIQNPRYQVTQFGKPVTLSCSQTLNHNVMYWYQQKSSQAPKLLFHYYDKDFNNEADTPDNFQSRRPNTSFCFLDIRSPGLGDTAMYLCATSRVLAGGDTQYFGPGTRLTVL.

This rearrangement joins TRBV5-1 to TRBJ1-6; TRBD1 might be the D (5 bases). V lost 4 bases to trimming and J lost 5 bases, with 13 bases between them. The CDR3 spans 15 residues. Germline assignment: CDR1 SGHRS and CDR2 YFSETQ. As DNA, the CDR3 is TGCGCCAGCAGCCCGGGAGGGACGGATAATTCACCCCTCCACTTT. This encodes CASSPGGTDNSPLHF. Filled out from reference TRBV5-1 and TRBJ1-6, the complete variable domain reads KAGVTQTPRYLIKTRGQQVTLSCSPISGHRSVSWYQQTPGQGLQFLFEYFSETQRNKGNFPGRFSGRQFSNSRSEMNVSTLELGDSALYLCASSPGGTDNSPLHFGNGTRLTVT.

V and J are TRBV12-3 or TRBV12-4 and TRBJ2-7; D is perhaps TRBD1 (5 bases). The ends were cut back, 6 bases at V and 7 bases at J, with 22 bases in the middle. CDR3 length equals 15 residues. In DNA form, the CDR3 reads TGTGCCAGCAGCCGCCCGGCAGGGTCTTATCGTGAGCAGTACTTC. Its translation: CASSRPAGSYREQYF.

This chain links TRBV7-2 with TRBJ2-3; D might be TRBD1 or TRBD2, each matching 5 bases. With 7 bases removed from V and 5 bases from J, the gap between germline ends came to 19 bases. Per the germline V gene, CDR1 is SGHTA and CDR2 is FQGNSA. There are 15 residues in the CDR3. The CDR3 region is CASKVLHGTGDTQYF. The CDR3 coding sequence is TGTGCCAGCAAGGTTTTACATGGGACGGGAGATACGCAGTATTTT.

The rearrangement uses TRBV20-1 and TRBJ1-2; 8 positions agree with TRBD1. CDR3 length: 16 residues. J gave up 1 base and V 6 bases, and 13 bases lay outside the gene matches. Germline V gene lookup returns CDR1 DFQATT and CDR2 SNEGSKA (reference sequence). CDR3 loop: CSAPGQGILLNYGYTF. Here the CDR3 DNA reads TGCAGTGCACCCGGACAGGGCATACTACTTAACTATGGCTACACCTTC.

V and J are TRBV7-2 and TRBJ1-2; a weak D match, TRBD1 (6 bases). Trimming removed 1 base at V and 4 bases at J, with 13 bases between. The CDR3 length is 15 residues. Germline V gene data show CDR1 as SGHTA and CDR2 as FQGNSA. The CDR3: CASSLVQGRGYGYTF. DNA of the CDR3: TGTGCCAGCAGCTTAGTTCAGGGGCGCGGCTATGGCTACACCTTC.

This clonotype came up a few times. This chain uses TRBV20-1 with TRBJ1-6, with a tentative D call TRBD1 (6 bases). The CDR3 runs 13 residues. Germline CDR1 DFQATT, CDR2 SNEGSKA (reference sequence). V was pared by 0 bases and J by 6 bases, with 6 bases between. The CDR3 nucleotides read TGCAGTGCTAGAGACAGGGGTAATTCACCCCTCCACTTT. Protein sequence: CSARDRGNSPLHF.

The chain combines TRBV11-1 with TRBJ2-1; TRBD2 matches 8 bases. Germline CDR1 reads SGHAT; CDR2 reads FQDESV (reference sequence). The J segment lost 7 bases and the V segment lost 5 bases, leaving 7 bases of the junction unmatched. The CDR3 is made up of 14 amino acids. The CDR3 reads CASSPNGGANEQFF. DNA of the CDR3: TGTGCCAGCAGCCCCAACGGGGGGGCAAATGAGCAGTTCTTC.

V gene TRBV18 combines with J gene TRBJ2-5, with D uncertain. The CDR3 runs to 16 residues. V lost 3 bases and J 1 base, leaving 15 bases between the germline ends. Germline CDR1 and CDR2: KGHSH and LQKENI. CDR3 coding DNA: TGTGCCAGCTCACCCCAGGACCTGTACTTCCAAGAGACCCAGTACTTC. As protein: CASSPQDLYFQETQYF.

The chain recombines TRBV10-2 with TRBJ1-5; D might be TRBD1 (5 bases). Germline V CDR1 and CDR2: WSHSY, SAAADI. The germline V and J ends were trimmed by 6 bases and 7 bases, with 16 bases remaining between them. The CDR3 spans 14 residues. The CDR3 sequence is CASSPNQGAQPQHF. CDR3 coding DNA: TGCGCCAGCAGCCCCAATCAGGGAGCCCAGCCCCAGCATTTT.